This T cell receptor beta chain was sequenced during a study of control samples from healthy donors and cancer patients. Between the trimmed V and J ends, which lost 4 bases and 3 bases, there was a span of 15 bases. CDR1 LGHDT and CDR2 YNNKEL come from the germline V gene (reference sequence). The CDR3 consists of 15 residues. TCRdb keeps only in-frame clones here, not all; method: immunoSEQ multiplex PCR. The table shows 100,000 to 150,000 clones, with approximately 92% occurring only once. The chain uses TRBV3-1 (or the pseudogene TRBV3-2) and TRBJ1-2; D unresolved. Sequencing used PBMCs. This TCR was recovered from a man at least 80 years old with head and neck cancer. CDR3 in amino acids: CASSPLSGFDYGYTF. DNA for the CDR3: TGTGCCAGCAGCCCCCTTAGTGGGTTCGACTATGGCTACACCTTC.